The next 24 T cell receptor beta chains were all read from a single sample in a study (dated by TCRdb to 2021 to 2024). To prepare the library, the immunoSEQ multiplex PCR assay was applied. As stored in TCRdb, this immuneACCESS dataset retains in-frame rearrangements with V and J assigned. A fraction of the clones does not appear; measured against another copy, unresolved V genes explain less than half of the discrepancy, and the remainder lacks a known reason. The sample has some 48,000 clones on record, roughly 93% of them singletons. The ten largest clones capture about 11% of the sample. Sequenced sample: PBMCs. The receptors were sampled from a man aged 35-49 years with rheumatoid arthritis.

This clone was detected only a few times. The rearrangement links TRBV7-9 to TRBJ2-7, with 7 bases identical to TRBD2. This CDR3 has 13 amino acids. The germline gives CDR1 SEHNR, CDR2 FQNEAQ (reference sequence). V shed 5 bases and J 4 bases; nucleotides not matched to a gene: 5. The CDR3 sequence is CASSPREAYEQYF. DNA for the CDR3: TGTGCCAGCAGCCCCCGGGAGGCTTACGAGCAGTACTTC.

This clone showed up just once. This chain uses TRBV4-2 with TRBJ2-3; no clear D gene. Trimming shortened V by 1 base and J by 6 bases, and 11 bases separated the two germline ends. There are 14 residues in the CDR3. Germline V CDR1 and CDR2: LGHNA, YNFKEQ. The CDR3 region has the DNA TGTGCCAGCAGCCAAGGCCGGTCTCCGGATACGCAGTATTTT. Translated, it gives CASSQGRSPDTQYF.

The chain carries TRBV11-1 and TRBJ2-1; TRBD1 matches at 7 bases. The CDR3 sequence is 14 residues long. V lost 5 bases and J lost 2; bases outside the gene matches: 3. Germline V gives CDR1 SGHAT, CDR2 FQDESV (reference sequence). CDR3 nucleotides: TGTGCCAGCAGCGTGGGACAGCCCTACAATGAGCAGTTCTTC. Its translation is CASSVGQPYNEQFF.

The gene calls are TRBV19 and TRBJ1-6, with D hard to call. This CDR3 is built from 9 residues. Trimming removed 10 bases from V and 16 bases from J, with 11 bases in between. Germline V lookup: CDR1 LNHDA, CDR2 SQIVND (reference sequence). The CDR3 is CATRTVLHF. DNA of the CDR3: TGTGCCACGCGGACCGTACTCCACTTT.

V gene TRBV9 combines with J gene TRBJ2-1, with D perhaps TRBD2 (5 bases). The V gene lost 2 bases and the J gene lost 0 bases, with 6 bases spanning the gap. This CDR3 has 14 residues. The V gene's germline CDR1 is SGDLS and CDR2 YYNGEE. The CDR3 DNA is TGTGCCAGCAGCGTTGGGAGCTCCTACAATGAGCAGTTCTTC. This encodes CASSVGSSYNEQFF.

The rearrangement joins TRBV19 to TRBJ1-3; D is ambiguous. Germline values: CDR1 LNHDA, CDR2 SQIVND (reference sequence). V lost 5 bases to trimming and J lost 0 bases, with 11 bases between them. This CDR3 contains 15 residues. CDR3 sequence: CASSGDLYSGNTIYF. Here the CDR3 DNA reads TGTGCCAGTAGTGGAGACTTATACTCTGGAAACACCATATATTTT.

The chain combines TRBV6-5 with TRBJ1-1; D is possibly TRBD1 (5 bases). V was shortened by 7 bases and J by 8 bases, with 8 bases between the two germline ends. The CDR3 runs 10 residues. CDR1 is MNHEY, CDR2 SVGAGI, per germline. The CDR3 nucleotides are TGTGCCAGCACCAGGGTAGAAGCTTTCTTT. It codes for CASTRVEAFF.

The gene calls are TRBV12-5 and TRBJ2-1; 13 nucleotides agree with TRBD2. The V and J ends lost 1 base and 4 bases, in that order; junction bases with no gene match: 4. CDR1 and CDR2 from the germline V gene are LGHNT and FRNRAP. The CDR3 length is 17 residues. CDR3 nucleotide sequence: TGTGCTAGTGGTTTGGGGGAGGGACTAGCGGGATACAATGAGCAGTTCTTC. Its translation: CASGLGEGLAGYNEQFF.

V is TRBV4-3 and J is TRBJ1-2; TRBD1 is a possible D gene (5 bases). Trimming cost V 0 bases and J 3 bases, with 8 bases left between them. This CDR3 is 14 amino acids long. Per the germline V gene, CDR1 is LGHNA and CDR2 is YSLEER. As DNA, the CDR3 is TGCGCCAGCAGCCAAGAGGCGGGGGACTATGGCTACACCTTC. Translated: CASSQEAGDYGYTF.

The chain links TRBV5-4 to TRBJ2-1; tentative D call: TRBD1 (6 bases). From germline, CDR1 is SGHNT and CDR2 YYREEE (reference sequence). The length of the CDR3 is 15 residues. Trimming removed 4 bases at V and 2 bases at J, with 13 bases between. The CDR3 reads CASSQTTGPYNEQFF. The CDR3 DNA sequence: TGTGCCAGCAGCCAAACAACAGGGCCCTACAATGAGCAGTTCTTC.

V gene TRBV30 combines with J gene TRBJ2-2, with a possible D match to TRBD1 (5 bases). V shed 0 bases and J shed 0 bases, with 5 bases lying between them. The CDR3 extends over 14 amino acids. Germline lookup yields CDR1 GTSNPN and CDR2 SVGIG (reference sequence). The CDR3 nucleotides are TGTGCCTGGAGTGTAGGGGCGAACACCGGGGAGCTGTTTTTT. It is translated as CAWSVGANTGELFF.

The chain has TRBV30 and TRBJ1-1; no clear D gene. Trimming took off 7 bases at V and 8 bases at J, with 11 bases between the two ends. Germline V gene data show CDR1 as GTSNPN and CDR2 as SVGIG (reference sequence). CDR3 length: 10 residues. CDR3 residues: CAFERVEAFF. Here the CDR3 DNA reads TGTGCCTTCGAAAGGGTAGAAGCTTTCTTT.

This chain joins TRBV7-2 and TRBJ2-7, with D hard to call. The CDR3 spans 13 residues. Germline values: CDR1 SGHTA, CDR2 FQGNSA. V lost 1 base and J lost 2, with 6 bases in between. The CDR3 DNA reads as TGTGCCAGCAGCTTAGTGTTGACCTACGAGCAGTACTTC. Protein: CASSLVLTYEQYF.

V usage is TRBV18 and J usage is TRBJ2-7; 9 nucleotides line up with TRBD1. V lost 3 bases to trimming and J lost 5 bases; unmatched junction nucleotides: 11. CDR1 and CDR2 (germline): KGHSH, LQKENI. The CDR3 sequence is 16 residues long. The DNA for the CDR3 is TGTGCCAGCTCACCCCAGAGGACAGGGGTTATCGACGAGCAGTACTTC. Translation gives CASSPQRTGVIDEQYF.

The rearrangement links TRBV19 to TRBJ2-2, with 11 positions matching TRBD2. CDR3 length: 16 residues. Looked up from germline, CDR1 is LNHDA and CDR2 is SQIVND (reference sequence). Unmatched junction bases numbered 2, after V lost 5 bases and J lost 0 bases. CDR3 loop: CASSLAGGPNTGELFF. CDR3 nucleotide sequence: TGTGCCAGTAGTTTAGCGGGAGGGCCGAACACCGGGGAGCTGTTTTTT.

This rearrangement joins TRBV10-3 to TRBJ1-6; TRBD1 agrees at 7 bases. CDR3 length: 14 amino acids. Germline V CDR1 and CDR2: ENHRY, SYGVKD. Losses at the gene ends were 6 bases for V and 7 bases for J; bases not matched to a gene: 6. The CDR3 sequence: CAIRPGTENSPLHF. The DNA of the CDR3 is TGTGCCATCAGACCAGGGACAGAGAATTCACCCCTCCACTTT.

The CDR3 nucleotides are TGTGCCAGCACCCGCAACAGGGGGGGCACTGAAGCTTTCTTT. Protein product: CASTRNRGGTEAFF. The chain has TRBV27 and TRBJ1-1; TRBD1 matches 8 bases. Losses at the gene ends were 7 bases for V and 4 bases for J; bases not matched to a gene: 8. The length of the CDR3 is 14 residues. The germline V gene has CDR1 MNHEY and CDR2 SMNVEV (reference sequence).

The V and J genes are TRBV19 and TRBJ2-1, with 8 bases that match TRBD1. This CDR3 has 16 amino acids. V shed 6 bases and J 0 bases; nucleotides not matched to a gene: 7. Germline V gene lookup returns CDR1 LNHDA and CDR2 SQIVND (reference sequence). The DNA of the CDR3 is TGTGCCAGTAGGGGGACAGGAGGAAGCTCCTACAATGAGCAGTTCTTC. Its protein product is CASRGTGGSSYNEQFF.

This chain connects TRBV13 to TRBJ2-1; 8 nucleotides align to TRBD2. The V segment lost 5 bases and the J segment 9 bases; nucleotides outside the gene matches: 3. From germline, CDR1 is PRHDT and CDR2 FYEKMQ (reference sequence). The CDR3 has 12 amino acids. CDR3 region: CASSLTSGEQFF. Here the CDR3 DNA reads TGTGCCAGCAGCCTCACTAGCGGTGAGCAGTTCTTC.

The chain uses TRBV5-1 and TRBJ2-5, with D possibly being TRBD1 or TRBD2 (5 bases each). V dropped 2 bases and J dropped 3 bases, with 8 bases sitting between them. Germline CDR1 reads SGHRS; CDR2 reads YFSETQ. CDR3 length: 13 residues. The CDR3 spells CASSFMGEETQYF. As DNA, the CDR3 is TGCGCCAGCAGCTTTATGGGGGAAGAGACCCAGTACTTC.

V and J are TRBV21-1 and TRBJ2-6. TRBV21-1 is a listed pseudogene. The CDR3 length is 16 residues. For the CDR3, the DNA is TGTGCCGATGAAGAAGGACGGCGCTCTGGGGCCAACGTCCTGACTTTC. This encodes CADEEGRRSGANVLTF.

V usage is TRBV2 and J usage is TRBJ2-5, with 8 bases aligning to TRBD1. Germline CDR1 reads SNHLY; CDR2 reads FYNNEI. The CDR3 covers 14 residues. With 3 bases clipped from V and 5 bases from J, the junction kept 5 bases outside the gene matches. The CDR3 DNA sequence: TGTGCCAGCAGTGACAGGGGGCGCGGGGAGACCCAGTACTTC. Its protein product is CASSDRGRGETQYF.

The J gene is TRBJ2-3, the V gene TRBV7-9, with D possibly being TRBD1 (6 bases). The ends were cut back, 4 bases at V and 3 bases at J, with 11 bases in the middle. Germline assignment: CDR1 SEHNR and CDR2 FQNEAQ (reference sequence). CDR3 size: 14 residues. CDR3 nucleotides: TGTGCCAGCAGCTCAGGGGAGTTGACAGATACGCAGTATTTT. It translates to CASSSGELTDTQYF.

The chain carries TRBV11-3 and TRBJ2-3, with 8 bases aligning to TRBD1. Germline lookup yields CDR1 SGHNT and CDR2 YENEEA. V was clipped by 5 bases and J by 6 bases; unmatched bases: 7. This CDR3 is 14 amino acids long. As DNA, the CDR3 is TGTGCCAGCAGCGACAGGGGCCTGGTGGATACGCAGTATTTT. Residues: CASSDRGLVDTQYF.